The entry below gives a single TCR beta chain sequence along with its context. No antigen is known for it. The V gene's germline CDR1 is MNHEY and CDR2 SMNVEV (reference sequence). CDR3 length: 15 amino acids. V shed 2 bases, J shed 4 bases, and the junction held 7 bases outside the gene matches. The sample belongs to a study of cytomegalovirus exposure and HLA in healthy donors. Study-wide context: Later, an analysis reported that the 130 or so validation repertoires had used the same platform as the approximately 690 first-cohort repertoires.

Separation from the approximately 660-subject first cohort characterized the roughly 120-subject validation cohort, to which the donors belonged. Overall study results and limits: Cytomegalovirus-associated TCR beta chains were listed, numbering 150 to 200. Among the CMV-associated chains, three were confirmed in vitro as specific for CMV antigens.

TCRdb's copy holds only in-frame clones and misses some; the assay was immunoSEQ multiplex PCR. Of tens of thousands of clones in the sample, over 75% were seen once. The sequenced sample consisted of PBMCs. The receptor comes from a man aged 18 to 30 in good health and CMV-seronegative. The chain links TRBV27 to TRBJ2-7; 8 bases are shared with TRBD2. CDR3 in amino acids: CASSLSGSRKYEQYF. The DNA for the CDR3 is TGTGCCAGCAGTTTAAGCGGGAGTAGGAAGTACGAGCAGTACTTC.